This T cell receptor (beta chain) was sequenced in a study of T cells in Graves' hyperthyroidism and ophthalmopathy. Using RNA transcripts as the source, TCR beta CDR3 regions were amplified. Using the HTBI primer set, a first-round RT-PCR was run on the TCR CDR3. Each CDR3 protein is one row after TCRdb ran MiXCR on the multiplex PCR reads. Found here are about 700,000 distinct CDR3 sequences, 14% of them singletons; the top ten hold 10%. No progression to ophthalmopathy during 18 months of follow-up defined stable disease. V lost 2 bases and J 4 bases, leaving 11 bases between the germline ends. The CDR3 loop spans 14 amino acids. CDR1 and CDR2 from the germline V gene are MNHEY and SVGEGT.

Sequenced: blood. The TCR originated in a woman under 30 with Graves' hyperthyroidism. The chain recombines TRBV6-2 or TRBV6-3 with TRBJ2-5; D is perhaps TRBD1 (5 bases). The CDR3 nucleotides are TGTGCCAGCAGTTACACAGGAATGAGAGAGACCCAGTACTTC. This codes for CASSYTGMRETQYF.